These 27 T cell receptor beta chains were all obtained from the same sample, sequenced in a study of T cells in Graves' hyperthyroidism and ophthalmopathy. Amplification of TCR beta CDR3 regions used RNA as the template. A set of HTBI primers served as the primers for a first-round RT-PCR of the TCR CDR3. TCRdb used MiXCR to reprocess the multiplex PCR reads, holding one entry per CDR3 protein. The sample lists about 350,000 distinct CDR3 sequences; 15% to 20% were seen once. Sequenced sample: blood. The receptors here all came from a woman in her thirties or forties with Graves' ophthalmopathy.

This clonotype was seen ten or more times. The chain has TRBV7-9 and TRBJ1-2, with 9 bases that match TRBD1. CDR1 and CDR2 (germline): SEHNR, FQNEAQ (reference sequence). The CDR3 is made up of 16 amino acids. Trimming removed 5 bases from V and 1 base from J; junction bases left unmatched: 8. The CDR3 spells CASSAGTGTLNYGYTF. CDR3 sequence (DNA): TGTGCCAGCAGCGCCGGGACAGGGACTCTTAACTATGGCTACACCTTC.

The chain has TRBV6-1 and TRBJ2-5; 9 bases match TRBD1. The CDR3 consists of 16 residues. From germline, CDR1 is MNHNS and CDR2 SASEGT. The J segment lost 5 bases and the V segment lost 5 bases, leaving 12 bases of the junction unmatched. The CDR3 nucleotides are TGTGCCAGCAGTACCGCTCCGGGACAGGGTCAGGAGACCCAGTACTTC. Its protein is CASSTAPGQGQETQYF.

This clonotype was counted many times. The chain employs TRBV28 and TRBJ2-5; 11 nucleotides agree with TRBD2. From germline, CDR1 is MDHEN and CDR2 SYDVKM. The V and J ends lost 11 bases and 3 bases, in that order; junction bases with no gene match: 11. The CDR3 extends over 15 amino acids. For the CDR3, the DNA is TGTGCCGCATCAAACCTTAGCGGGAGGGAAGAGACCCAGTACTTC. Protein: CAASNLSGREETQYF.

This clonotype showed up many times. Written as DNA, the CDR3 is TGTGCCAGCAGCTTAGAGGTGGTGGGCATGAACACTGAAGCTTTCTTT. Translation: CASSLEVVGMNTEAFF. The gene calls are TRBV11-2 and TRBJ1-1; no clear D gene. Germline V gene sequence: CDR1 SGHAT, CDR2 FQNNGV. The germline V and J ends were trimmed by 0 bases and 0 bases, with 11 bases remaining between them. CDR3 length equals 16 residues.

This chain connects TRBV6-1 to TRBJ2-5; no clear D gene. Germline V gene sequence: CDR1 MNHNS, CDR2 SASEGT. The CDR3 covers 12 residues. Trimming cost V 6 bases and J 2 bases, with 7 bases left between them. CDR3 DNA: TGTGCCAGCAGACAATCGCAAGAGACCCAGTACTTC. It translates to CASRQSQETQYF.

In its sample, this clonotype was seen many times. The V and J genes are TRBV7-9 and TRBJ2-5; 7 nucleotides match TRBD1. From germline, CDR1 is SEHNR and CDR2 FQNEAQ (reference sequence). The CDR3 is 16 amino acids. V was clipped by 5 bases and J by 2 bases; unmatched bases: 11. Here the CDR3 reads CASSAPRDSPQETQYF. The DNA for the CDR3 is TGTGCCAGCAGCGCTCCTCGGGACAGCCCTCAAGAGACCCAGTACTTC.

This clonotype was counted ten times or more. The rearrangement uses TRBV11-1 and TRBJ2-2; a weak D match, TRBD2 (6 bases). The germline CDR1 and CDR2 sequences are SGHAT and FQDESV (reference sequence). The CDR3 contains 14 residues. V dropped 4 bases and J dropped 5 bases, with 11 bases sitting between them. CDR3 loop: CASSSGLITGELFF. In DNA, the CDR3 is TGTGCCAGCAGCTCGGGACTCATAACCGGGGAGCTGTTTTTT.

This clonotype was observed at least ten times. This chain uses TRBV12-3 or TRBV12-4 with TRBJ2-7, with 9 nucleotides matching TRBD1. The V gene end was trimmed by 4 bases and the J gene end by 1 base; junction bases not matched to a gene: 5. The CDR3 covers 15 residues. The CDR3, as DNA: TGTGCCAGCAGTTCCCGGGACAGGGCTTCCTACGAGCAGTACTTC. Residues: CASSSRDRASYEQYF.

The chain employs TRBV11-3 and TRBJ2-1, with no clear D. The germline V gene has CDR1 SGHNT and CDR2 YENEEA. Deletions cut 0 bases from V and 10 bases from J, with 13 bases between. The CDR3 has 14 amino acids. The CDR3 protein is CASSLDRRYGEQFF. The CDR3 DNA reads as TGTGCCAGCAGCTTAGATCGTAGGTATGGGGAGCAGTTCTTC.

The gene calls are TRBV3-1 and TRBJ2-7; TRBD1 or TRBD2 may be the D gene (6 bases each). Germline V gene lookup returns CDR1 LGHDT and CDR2 YNNKEL (reference sequence). Between the trimmed V and J ends, which lost 4 bases and 6 bases, there was a span of 16 bases. The CDR3 has 14 amino acids. DNA of the CDR3: TGTGCCAGCAGCCGACATGGGGGGCCGGTCGAGCAGTACTTC. Its protein product is CASSRHGGPVEQYF.

This clonotype was counted ten times or more. The rearrangement uses TRBV13 and TRBJ1-1; D ambiguous. The CDR3 is made up of 15 amino acids. Germline V gene data show CDR1 as PRHDT and CDR2 as FYEKMQ (reference sequence). Trimming removed 6 bases from V and 6 bases from J, with 20 bases in between. CDR3 DNA sequence: TGTGCCAGCAGATCCCCACACATCCGGGCACCTGAAGCTTTCTTT. Amino acid sequence: CASRSPHIRAPEAFF. Full variable domain (outside the CDR3, taken from reference TRBV13 and TRBJ1-1): AAGVIQSPRHLIKEKRETATLKCYPIPRHDTVYWYQQGPGQDPQFLISFYEKMQSDKGSIPDRFSAQQFSDYHSELNMSSLELGDSALYFCASRSPHIRAPEAFFGQGTRLTVV.

This clonotype occurred many times. This chain connects TRBV5-1 to TRBJ2-7; D possibly corresponds to TRBD2 (5 bases). CDR1 is SGHRS, CDR2 YFSETQ, per germline. V lost 4 bases and J lost 7, with 15 bases in between. The CDR3 covers 13 residues. DNA of the CDR3: TGCGCCAGCAGCGGAGGAATGGCCTCAGAGCAGTACTTC. The encoded protein is CASSGGMASEQYF. The complete variable domain, with remaining parts taken from reference TRBV5-1 and TRBJ2-7, reads KAGVTQTPRYLIKTRGQQVTLSCSPISGHRSVSWYQQTPGQGLQFLFEYFSETQRNKGNFPGRFSGRQFSNSRSEMNVSTLELGDSALYLCASSGGMASEQYFGPGTRLTVT.

This clonotype was counted a single time. The J gene is TRBJ1-5, the V gene TRBV2; D not certain. Trimming removed 3 bases at V and 1 base at J, with 13 bases between. Per germline, CDR1 SNHLY and CDR2 FYNNEI. The CDR3 length is 16 residues. Here the CDR3 reads CASSDETPRSNQPQHF. DNA for the CDR3: TGTGCCAGCAGTGATGAGACACCTAGGAGCAATCAGCCCCAGCATTTT.

This clonotype appeared many times. The genes are TRBV4-1 and TRBJ2-2; D gene ambiguous. Trimming left V 0 bases short and J 6 bases short, with 14 bases between. Germline V gives CDR1 MGHRA, CDR2 YSYEKL. This CDR3 has 16 residues. CDR3 residues: CASSQDAAVQAGELFF. CDR3 sequence (DNA): TGCGCCAGCAGCCAAGATGCAGCAGTTCAGGCCGGGGAGCTGTTTTTT.

This clonotype was counted ten times or more. The genes are TRBV7-2 and TRBJ2-7; tentatively, D is TRBD1 or TRBD2 (5 bases each). Germline CDR1 is SGHTA and CDR2 is FQGNSA. This CDR3 contains 13 residues. The V end lost 5 bases, the J end lost 7 bases, and 15 bases lay between the germline ends. CDR3 nucleotides: TGTGCCAGCAGCCCGGGACCACTCGGGGAGCAGTACTTC. It yields the protein CASSPGPLGEQYF.

This clonotype was recorded many times. The chain joins TRBV11-2 to TRBJ2-7; the match to TRBD2 covers 10 bases. There are 17 residues in the CDR3. V lost 5 bases, J lost 4 bases, and 14 bases stayed unmatched. CDR1 is SGHAT and CDR2 is FQNNGV in the germline V gene. The chain's CDR3 is CASSPTSLAGERYEQYF. In nucleotides, the CDR3 is TGTGCCAGCAGCCCTACCTCGCTAGCGGGAGAACGGTACGAGCAGTACTTC.

The V and J genes are TRBV19 and TRBJ1-2; the match to TRBD1 covers 8 bases. CDR1 is LNHDA and CDR2 is SQIVND in the germline V gene (reference sequence). CDR3 size: 15 residues. V lost 6 bases, J lost 5 bases, and 11 bases stayed unmatched. This CDR3 reads CASSRIQGTGYGYTF. The CDR3 nucleotides read TGTGCCAGTAGCCGAATACAGGGGACAGGATATGGCTACACCTTC.

This clonotype was recorded at least ten times. V and J are TRBV28 and TRBJ1-2; perhaps TRBD1 as D (5 bases). V was pared by 3 bases and J by 0 bases, with 14 bases between. Germline assignment: CDR1 MDHEN and CDR2 SYDVKM. CDR3 length: 16 residues. As DNA, the CDR3 is TGTGCCAGCAGTTTTTCGTTCCGGGACCCTAACTATGGCTACACCTTC. Its translation is CASSFSFRDPNYGYTF.

This clonotype was counted only a few times. The chain has TRBV30 and TRBJ2-3; TRBD2 agrees at 8 bases. V was clipped by 4 bases and J by 15 bases; unmatched bases: 9. The CDR3 has 11 residues. CDR1 is GTSNPN and CDR2 is SVGIG in the germline V gene (reference sequence). CDR3 protein: CAWIYGTRFYF. The CDR3 nucleotides read TGTGCCTGGATATACGGGACTAGGTTTTATTTT.

The chain carries TRBV19 and TRBJ1-1; tentatively, D is TRBD1 (5 bases). The length of the CDR3 is 17 residues. The V and J ends lost 5 bases and 0 bases respectively, with 19 bases between them. Germline-derived CDR1 and CDR2 are LNHDA and SQIVND (reference sequence). CDR3 in amino acids: CASSQTLTQEMNTEAFF. DNA for the CDR3: TGTGCCAGTAGTCAAACCCTAACACAGGAGATGAACACTGAAGCTTTCTTT.

This clonotype was detected only a few times. The chain's CDR3 is CASGAVHTEAFF. As DNA, the CDR3 is TGTGCCTCCGGGGCGGTACACACTGAAGCTTTCTTT. The J gene is TRBJ1-1, the V gene TRBV18; D may be TRBD1 (5 bases). Trimming pared 11 bases from V and 3 bases from J, leaving 13 bases between. Germline assignment: CDR1 KGHSH and CDR2 LQKENI. The CDR3 has 12 residues.

A remark on this clonotype: A read error is possible here, since a much larger clone lies one base away. The CDR3 does not close with the conserved phenylalanine or tryptophan, likely indicating a read error. CDR3 DNA sequence: TGTGCCAGCAGTTTAAAGTTCAGGGGCAATCAGCCCCAGCATCTT. As protein: CASSLKFRGNQPQHL. V usage is TRBV28 and J usage is TRBJ1-5; a weak D match, TRBD1 (5 bases). Trimming removed 2 bases from V and 2 bases from J, with 10 bases in between. The CDR3 has 15 residues. The germline CDR1 and CDR2 sequences are MDHEN and SYDVKM.

This clonotype was seen repeatedly, ten times or more. A much larger clone differs from this one at a single base, so this may be a read error. V and J are TRBV12-3 or TRBV12-4 and TRBJ2-2; D is uncertain. The CDR3 is 12 amino acids. CDR3 coding DNA: TGTGCCGGCAGTCCCTACCCCGGGGAGCTGTTTTTT. This encodes CAGSPYPGELFF.

Ten or more counts support this clonotype. The chain uses TRBV4-3 and TRBJ1-1, with 7 bases matching TRBD1. This CDR3 is 16 amino acids long. Germline-derived CDR1 and CDR2 are LGHNA and YSLEER. The ends lost 0 bases at V and 2 bases at J; junction bases unmatched: 6. The CDR3: CASSQDQGTANTEAFF. The DNA for the CDR3 is TGCGCCAGCAGCCAAGATCAAGGGACAGCAAACACTGAAGCTTTCTTT.

In this sample, this clonotype turned up many times. The chain links TRBV6-2 or TRBV6-3 to TRBJ1-5; D is uncertain. From germline, CDR1 is MNHEY and CDR2 SVGEGT. V was pared by 5 bases and J by 4 bases, with 18 bases between. The CDR3 loop spans 16 amino acids. This chain's CDR3 is CASSPHGYFGNQPQHF. CDR3 nucleotide sequence: TGTGCCAGCAGTCCCCATGGGTATTTCGGGAATCAGCCCCAGCATTTT.

At least ten counts were recorded for this clonotype. The rearrangement joins TRBV6-5 to TRBJ1-1; D is possibly TRBD1 (5 bases). Trimming left V 2 bases short and J 8 bases short, with 9 bases between. The CDR3 contains 12 residues. Germline V gene sequence: CDR1 MNHEY, CDR2 SVGAGI. In nucleotides, the CDR3 is TGTGCCAGCAGTTACGACCAGGGAGAAGCTTTCTTT. It specifies CASSYDQGEAFF.

In its sample, this clonotype was seen a few times. The chain links TRBV14 to TRBJ2-7, with 8 nucleotides matching TRBD1. The germline CDR1 and CDR2 sequences are SGHDN and FVKESK. CDR3 length equals 14 residues. Trimming at V came to 1 base and at J to 9 bases, leaving 8 bases not matched to a gene. The CDR3 loop reads CASSQVDRGHGQYF. The CDR3 DNA is TGTGCCAGCAGCCAAGTTGACAGGGGACACGGGCAGTACTTC.